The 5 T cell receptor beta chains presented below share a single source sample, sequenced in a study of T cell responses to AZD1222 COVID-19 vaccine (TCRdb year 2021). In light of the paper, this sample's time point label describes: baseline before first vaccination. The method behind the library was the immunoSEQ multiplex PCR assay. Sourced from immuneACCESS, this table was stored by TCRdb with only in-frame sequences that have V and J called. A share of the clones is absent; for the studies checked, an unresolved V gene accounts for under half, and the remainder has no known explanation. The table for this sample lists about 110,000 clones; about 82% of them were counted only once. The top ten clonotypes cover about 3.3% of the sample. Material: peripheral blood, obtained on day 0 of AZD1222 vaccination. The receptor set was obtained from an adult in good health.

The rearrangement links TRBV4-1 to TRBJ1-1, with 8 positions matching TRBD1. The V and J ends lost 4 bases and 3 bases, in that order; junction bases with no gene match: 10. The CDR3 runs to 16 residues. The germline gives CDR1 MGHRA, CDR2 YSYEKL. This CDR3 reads CASSRGTGWGDTEAFF. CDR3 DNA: TGCGCCAGCAGCCGCGGGACAGGATGGGGAGACACTGAAGCTTTCTTT.

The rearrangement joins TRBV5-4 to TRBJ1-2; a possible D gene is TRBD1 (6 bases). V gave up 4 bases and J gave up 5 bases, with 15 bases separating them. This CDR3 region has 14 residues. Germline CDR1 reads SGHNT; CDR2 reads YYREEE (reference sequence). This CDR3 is CASSATGLIYGYTF. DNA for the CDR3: TGTGCCAGCAGCGCCACAGGGTTGATTTATGGCTACACCTTC.

Here the CDR3 reads CASGTGLKAEAFF. The CDR3 DNA reads TGTGCCAGCGGGACAGGGTTAAAAGCTGAAGCTTTCTTT. The chain links TRBV6-5 to TRBJ1-1; 9 bases fit TRBD1. CDR1 and CDR2 (germline): MNHEY, SVGAGI. V shed 8 bases, J shed 6 bases, and the junction held 7 bases outside the gene matches. The CDR3 length is 13 residues.

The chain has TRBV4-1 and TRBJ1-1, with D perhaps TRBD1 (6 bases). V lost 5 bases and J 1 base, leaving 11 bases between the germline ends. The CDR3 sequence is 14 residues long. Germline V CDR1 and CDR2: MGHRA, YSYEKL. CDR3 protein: CASSFRGPNTEAFF. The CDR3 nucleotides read TGCGCCAGCAGCTTCAGGGGCCCGAACACTGAAGCTTTCTTT.

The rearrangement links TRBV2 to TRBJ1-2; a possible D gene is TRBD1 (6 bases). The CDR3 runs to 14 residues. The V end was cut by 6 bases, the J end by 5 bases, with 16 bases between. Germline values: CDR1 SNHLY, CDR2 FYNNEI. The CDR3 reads CASRPGQTGYGYTF. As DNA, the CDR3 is TGTGCCAGCAGACCCGGACAGACCGGTTATGGCTACACCTTC.